The 8 T cell receptor beta chains below all came from one sample that was sequenced in a study of blood T cells in healthy people across ages. For the second PCR, which ran for about 6 to 11 cycles, a sample-barcoded 5' primer and a J-beta primer mix were used. One entry per CDR3 protein, called by TCRdb with MiXCR from the 5' RACE reads. The sample records about 640,000 distinct CDR3 sequences, roughly three fifths being singletons. Sequencing used blood. All receptors come from a man in his fifties or sixties in good health.

The chain recombines TRBV7-2 with TRBJ2-1; a possible D gene is TRBD2 (6 bases). CDR1 is SGHTA, CDR2 FQGNSA, per germline. Trimming took off 3 bases at V and 15 bases at J, with 21 bases between the two ends. The length of the CDR3 is 14 residues. The CDR3 is CASSFGVEGLVWFF. CDR3 sequence (DNA): TGTGCCAGCAGCTTTGGGGTGGAGGGATTGGTTTGGTTCTTC.

CDR3 loop: CSARGGLTATNQPQHF. The CDR3, as DNA: TGCAGTGCTAGAGGCGGGTTGACAGCCACAAATCAGCCCCAGCATTTT. V gene TRBV20-1 combines with J gene TRBJ1-5, with D possibly being TRBD1 (5 bases). The CDR3 runs to 16 residues. Germline CDR1 and CDR2: DFQATT and SNEGSKA (reference sequence). Trimming took off 1 base at V and 4 bases at J, with 17 bases between the two ends.

CDR3 in amino acids: CASRRETGWGAGNYGYTF. CDR3 coding DNA: TGTGCCAGCAGAAGGGAAACAGGGTGGGGAGCTGGTAACTATGGCTACACCTTC. The chain joins TRBV7-9 to TRBJ1-2; D possibly corresponds to TRBD1 (6 bases). CDR3 length: 18 amino acids. V shed 6 bases and J shed 1 base, with 24 bases lying between them. Germline CDR1 SEHNR, CDR2 FQNEAQ (reference sequence).

This clonotype was seen more than once but under ten times. This may arise from a read error, as a much more abundant clone is one base away. V and J are TRBV6-1 and TRBJ2-7; a possible D gene is TRBD1 (5 bases). This CDR3 contains 14 residues. Germline V lookup: CDR1 MNHNS, CDR2 SASEGT. V lost 7 bases and J 10 bases, leaving 23 bases between the germline ends. The CDR3 coding sequence is TGTGCCAGCAACCTTTGCAGGGATCCCGGAACCCAGTACTTC. Translating it yields CASNLCRDPGTQYF.

The genes are TRBV10-2 and TRBJ1-4; TRBD1 matches at 7 bases. The CDR3 runs 13 residues. In germline, CDR1 is WSHSY, CDR2 SAAADI. Trimming removed 4 bases from V and 8 bases from J; junction bases left unmatched: 4. The CDR3 bases are TGCGCCAGCAGTGTCACAGGGGTGGAAAAACTGTTTTTT. This codes for CASSVTGVEKLFF.

The chain joins TRBV29-1 to TRBJ2-1, with 9 nucleotides matching TRBD1. Germline-derived CDR1 and CDR2 are SQVTM and ANQGSEA. V shed 8 bases and J 10 bases; nucleotides not matched to a gene: 3. The CDR3 runs 10 residues. For the CDR3, the DNA is TGCAGCCACGGACAGGGGGAGCAGTTCTTC. Translation gives CSHGQGEQFF.

About this clonotype itself: A read error may explain this, as a much larger clone is one base away. V and J are TRBV7-9 and TRBJ2-7, with 7 bases lining up with TRBD2. Germline CDR1 is SEHNR and CDR2 is FQNEAQ (reference sequence). This CDR3 is 14 amino acids long. J lost 4 bases, V lost 5 bases, and 8 bases had no gene match. The CDR3 DNA follows: TGTGCCAGCAGCGCTATGGGGGGGAGGTACGAGCAGTACTTC. Translating it yields CASSAMGGRYEQYF. Supplemented by reference TRBV7-9 and TRBJ2-7, the full variable domain reads DTGVSQNPRHKITKRGQNVTFRCDPISEHNRLYWYRQTLGQGPEFLTYFQNEAQLEKSRLLSDRFSAERPKGSFSTLEIQRTEQGDSAMYLCASSAMGGRYEQYFGPGTRLTVT.

This clonotype was seen only once. The V and J genes are TRBV6-5 and TRBJ1-2; D gene unclear. The CDR3 totals 13 residues. V lost 0 bases and J 9 bases, leaving 11 bases between the germline ends. The germline CDR1 and CDR2 sequences are MNHEY and SVGAGI. In DNA form, the CDR3 reads TGTGCCAGCAGTTACTCGAGAGGTTCCCGCTACACCTTC. It encodes CASSYSRGSRYTF.